These 8 T cell receptor beta chains were all obtained from the same sample, sequenced in a study of T cell changes during pregnancy in multiple sclerosis (dated by TCRdb to the late 2010s). The library was prepared using the immunoSEQ multiplex PCR assay. TCRdb stores this immuneACCESS table with in-frame sequences only. Part of the clones is absent; in the studies checked, under half of the shortfall reflects unresolved V genes, and no reason is known for the rest. This sample gives roughly 61,000 clones in total; around 93% of them show up just once. The ten largest clones represent approximately 1.8% of the sample. The source material was peripheral blood, sampled after pregnancy. The receptors were gathered from a female donor with multiple sclerosis, enrolled in a pregnancy study.

The chain has TRBV4-1 and TRBJ2-1; D gene ambiguous. V was trimmed by 0 bases and J by 11 bases, leaving 5 bases between them. The CDR3 runs to 11 residues. Per the germline V gene, CDR1 is MGHRA and CDR2 is YSYEKL. CDR3 protein: CASSQDTQQFF. Written as DNA, the CDR3 is TGCGCCAGCAGCCAAGATACTCAGCAGTTCTTC.

CDR3 sequence reads: CASSDSIGGSSGANVLTF. The DNA for the CDR3 is TGTGCCAGCAGTGACTCGATTGGGGGCAGCTCTGGGGCCAACGTCCTGACTTTC. The rearrangement uses TRBV6-4 and TRBJ2-6; a possible D gene is TRBD1 (6 bases). CDR1 is MRHNA and CDR2 is SNTAGT in the germline V gene. With 0 bases removed from V and 0 bases from J, the gap between germline ends came to 12 bases. This CDR3 spans 18 amino acids.

The chain has TRBV13 and TRBJ1-2; 8 bases match TRBD1. The CDR3 is 13 residues long. Germline V lookup: CDR1 PRHDT, CDR2 FYEKMQ (reference sequence). Trimming at V came to 3 bases and at J to 12 bases, leaving 9 bases not matched to a gene. The CDR3 DNA follows: TGTGCCAGCAGCTTCGCAGGGGGCTGGAACCACACCTTC. Its protein is CASSFAGGWNHTF.

This CDR3 reads CASSYSGGSSYNEQFF. CDR3 nucleotide sequence: TGTGCCAGCAGTTACTCGGGAGGAAGCTCCTACAATGAGCAGTTCTTC. The chain recombines TRBV6-5 with TRBJ2-1, with a possible D match to TRBD2 (6 bases). The germline V gene has CDR1 MNHEY and CDR2 SVGAGI. CDR3 length equals 16 residues. The V and J ends lost 0 bases and 0 bases respectively, with 9 bases between them.

The rearrangement uses TRBV11-3 and TRBJ2-3; the match to TRBD2 covers 14 bases. The germline CDR1 and CDR2 sequences are SGHNT and YENEEA. This CDR3 has 16 residues. V trimming: 8 bases; J trimming: 5 bases; junction bases outside the gene matches: 9. DNA for the CDR3: TGTGCCAGCGGACACCCAGGACTAGCGGGGGGAGATACGCAGTATTTT. Its translation: CASGHPGLAGGDTQYF.

The chain is built from TRBV7-2 and TRBJ2-3; TRBD2 agrees at 11 bases. This CDR3 comprises 15 residues. The V gene's germline CDR1 is SGHTA and CDR2 FQGNSA. With 3 bases clipped from V and 5 bases from J, the junction kept 4 bases outside the gene matches. DNA of the CDR3: TGTGCCAGCAGCTTCGGACTAGCGGGTGTAGATACGCAGTATTTT. It yields the protein CASSFGLAGVDTQYF.

The rearrangement uses TRBV11-3 and TRBJ2-7, with a weak D call TRBD1 (5 bases). In germline, CDR1 is SGHNT, CDR2 YENEEA. The CDR3 is 13 amino acids. Trimming cost V 5 bases and J 0 bases, with 8 bases left between them. The CDR3 spells CASSPGPSYEQYF. DNA for the CDR3: TGTGCCAGCAGCCCAGGGCCCTCCTACGAGCAGTACTTC.

The chain carries TRBV13 and TRBJ2-7; a possible D gene is TRBD2 (5 bases). Per the germline V gene, CDR1 is PRHDT and CDR2 is FYEKMQ (reference sequence). CDR3 length: 14 residues. The germline V and J ends were trimmed by 0 bases and 2 bases, with 8 bases remaining between them. In DNA, the CDR3 is TGTGCCAGCAGCTTAGGTCAGGAGGCCTACGAGCAGTACTTC. Amino acid sequence: CASSLGQEAYEQYF.